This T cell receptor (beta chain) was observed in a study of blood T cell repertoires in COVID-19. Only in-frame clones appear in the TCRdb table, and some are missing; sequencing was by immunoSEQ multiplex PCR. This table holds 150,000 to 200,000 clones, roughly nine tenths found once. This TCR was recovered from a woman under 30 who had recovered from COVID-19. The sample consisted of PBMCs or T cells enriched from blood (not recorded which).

The CDR3 DNA is TGCGCCAGCAGCGAAGGGACAGGGAAAGGGTTCCAAGAGACCCAGTACTTC. This translates into CASSEGTGKGFQETQYF. The chain joins TRBV5-1 to TRBJ2-5, with 9 bases fitting TRBD1. V was clipped by 4 bases and J by 1 base; unmatched bases: 11. The germline V gene has CDR1 SGHRS and CDR2 YFSETQ. This CDR3 has 17 residues. The full variable domain, its missing parts supplied by reference TRBV5-1 and TRBJ2-5, is KAGVTQTPRYLIKTRGQQVTLSCSPISGHRSVSWYQQTPGQGLQFLFEYFSETQRNKGNFPGRFSGRQFSNSRSEMNVSTLELGDSALYLCASSEGTGKGFQETQYFGPGTRLLVL.